This TCR beta chain was obtained from a study of a mutant IDH1 vaccine in newly diagnosed glioma. Comment on this clone: Its target is not known.

Clones were sequenced by immunoSEQ multiplex PCR, and TCRdb holds only the in-frame ones, with some missing. This table has approximately 30,000 clones, roughly 80% appearing once. Study-level points and caveats: Patients mounted vaccine-induced immune responses in 90% to 95% of cases.

The time point is: week 23, last vaccination. Topical imiquimod accompanied each vaccine dose, which consisted of 300 ug of mutant IDH1 20-mer peptide. Germline-derived CDR1 and CDR2 are SGHVS and FQNEAQ. This CDR3 is 13 amino acids long. Trimming removed 4 bases at V and 4 bases at J, with 11 bases between. Sequenced material: PBMCs, taken from a glioma patient whose treatment included an IDH1 peptide vaccine. The origin of this receptor is a young woman with glioma. The chain carries TRBV7-8 and TRBJ2-7; tentatively, D is TRBD2 (5 bases). DNA for the CDR3: TGTGCCAGCAGCTCGTCACTAGGTTACGAGCAGTACTTC. Protein: CASSSSLGYEQYF.